The entry below gives a single T cell receptor (beta chain) sequence along with its context. There is no known antigen for this receptor. Base qualities were left out, and no much larger clone turns up one base away. This sample was included in a study of T cell responses to AZD1222 COVID-19 vaccine (dated by TCRdb to the early 2020s). Context from the whole study: TCR sequencing was performed for some 250 trial participants, of whom around 200 were given two doses of AZD1222 and around 26 were given two doses of MenACWY control vaccine. Enrollment into the trials was organized by age into subgroups of 18-55, 56-69 and 70-plus years, and those subgroups contained roughly 150, 30 and 60 TCR-sequenced participants, respectively. General findings and caveats noted by the study authors: Nearly half of unique spike-specific TCRs reportedly recognized epitopes outside regions mutated in the B.1.351 and B.1.1.7 variants. Conclusions about previously exposed vaccinees were limited because only six AZD1222 recipients were SARS-CoV-2 seropositive at baseline. Spike-specific TCR breadth and depth rose significantly after two AZD1222 doses compared with day 0 and with MenACWY recipients. In the small 56-69-year group, the increase in depth fell short of significance, most likely because of low power. The vaccine-associated CD4 TCRs covered the entire spike protein, and the dominant responses fell in regions 160-218 and 743-854. Participants were mostly white British and included more females than males, and it was suggested by the authors that clonal diversity may have been underestimated. No day 14 peak-response samples were available, so repertoires were characterized only after the peak T cell response.

The CDR3 regions of human TCRbeta chains were subjected to immunosequencing. The original methods were these. Repertoire TCRs were matched against a reference library of SARS-CoV-2-specific TCRs generated with the MIRA antigen-specificity platform. Breadth meant the fraction of unique TCRs that were SARS-CoV-2-associated, whereas depth meant the fraction of total T cells that were SARS-CoV-2-associated. Using the MIRA data, every spike-specific TCR was mapped to the spike region that the TCR reacted to and assigned to either a CD4 or a CD8 class. Log10-transformed breadth and depth values were compared by one-way ANOVA with Sidak's multiple comparisons tests. TCRdb carries this immuneACCESS record with in-frame sequences only. Its versions omit some clonotypes, under half of them owing to an unresolved V gene in the studies checked, with the rest unexplained. V, J and clone size derive from that table, while D and trimming were established from the DNA sequence. The sample yields about 270,000 clones; 94% were counted once. In total, the top ten clones hold less than 0.65% of the sample.

Sample time point, as interpreted from the label and publication: about 28 days (+/-7) after the second vaccine dose. AZD1222 recipients with second doses at about 4 weeks or about 12 weeks were pooled, because spike-specific TCR depth and breadth did not differ between schedules. Samples from vaccinated people were obtained from the UK trials COV001 and COV002, which included a single-blind randomized controlled phase 2/3 trial of AZD1222 (ChAdOx1 nCoV-19) in healthy adults. For TCRbeta chain sequencing, PBMC samples were collected from trial participants at day 0 and at day 28 after the second dose. Specimen: peripheral blood, collected 28 days after the second AZD1222 dose. The origin of this receptor is an adult who received the AZD1222 COVID-19 vaccine.

CDR3 region: CASGNRGRRLNEQFF. In nucleotides, the sequence is TGTGCTAGTGGTAACAGGGGAAGGAGGTTAAATGAGCAGTTCTTC. The chain links TRBV12-5 with TRBJ2-1, and TRBD1 matches 7 of the central bases. Including the terminal cysteine and phenylalanine, the CDR3 comprises 15 residues. Just the 45-base CDR3 DNA is kept, in frame starting at base 1. Clipping removes 5 bases from V and 7 bases from J, with 11 as the unmatched junction base count. CDR1 and CDR2 are drawn from the germline V gene: LGHNT, FRNRAP. With the rest looked up from the reference TRBV12-5 and TRBJ2-1 genes rather than sequenced, the full variable domain is DARVTQTPRHKVTEMGQEVTMRCQPILGHNTVFWYRQTMMQGLELLAYFRNRAPLDDSGMPKDRFSAEMPDATLATLKIQPSEPRDSAVYFCASGNRGRRLNEQFFGPGTRLTVL.